The sequence of this TCR beta chain was determined in a study of blood T cell repertoires in COVID-19 (dated by TCRdb to the early 2020s). General notes on the study: Collaborator samples came from the United States, Italy and Spain and covered acute and convalescent phases of COVID-19. The prospective study material was composed of cDNA or gDNA derived from T cells, B-cell-depleted T cells, or PBMCs. Deeply sampled blood TCRbeta repertoires from subjects exposed to, actively infected with, or recovered from COVID-19 were included in the dataset. The repertoires were released in a freely available public database intended as a resource for research on the immune response to SARS-CoV-2. The samples were drawn from the first 160 participants of the ongoing ImmuneRACE study and from over a thousand subjects provided by 6 global collaborators. Sample metadata almost always included a de-identified subject ID, COVID-19 status, age in years and sex. Where available, HLA class I and class II types were taken from metadata supplied by the sample provider and were not determined by assay-based typing.

With regard to this clone: Its specific antigen is unknown. One base away there is no much larger clone; base qualities are not given.

The full study reports these points: How much clinical and demographic metadata was included differed by source and by participant, and the metadata was provided uncurated.

The V and J ends are trimmed by 4 bases and 4 bases, leaving 16 bases between them. The cysteine opens and the phenylalanine closes a CDR3 of 15 amino acids. CDR3 DNA only is kept here, 45 bases in frame from base 1. Reading the germline V gene gives CDR1 MNHEY and CDR2 SVGAGI. One collaborating source in Seattle enrolled patients while the patients were actively infected and followed the patients over time throughout the course of disease. Collaborating institutions collected whole blood in K2EDTA tubes following their own protocols. For TCRbeta analysis, collaborators shipped samples in one of three forms: frozen whole blood, isolated PBMCs, or DNA extracted from either of those sample types. The immunoSEQ Assay, a bias-controlled multiplex PCR, was used to amplify TCRbeta CDR3 regions from genomic DNA. The study's processing was this. Within the assay, amplification of reference gene primers was used to estimate how many nucleated cells each sample contained. To quantify the absolute abundance of each unique TCRbeta CDR3 rearrangement, sequence reads were collapsed and filtered. Productive Simpson clonality was computed per sample as the square root of Simpson's diversity index over productive rearrangements. The table was pulled from immuneACCESS by TCRdb, which kept in-frame rearrangements only. Such tables lose some clones; where checked, under half of the loss comes from unresolved V genes, and the rest has no known cause. The V and J calls and clone size are taken from that table; D and trimming were inferred from the DNA. Recorded for this sample are 250,000 to 350,000 clones; roughly 88% of them occurred a single time. The ten largest account for roughly 0.87% of the sample.

Sequencing was performed on peripheral blood. The clonotype was recovered from a human donor with COVID-19, enrolled during active disease. The donor label of this sample is uncertain. This chain joins TRBV6-5 to TRBJ1-2; TRBD1 is possibly the D segment (5 matching bases). The bases read TGTGCCAGCAGTTCTCCCTCGACAGACCCCTATGGCTACACCTTC. Translated, this gives CASSSPSTDPYGYTF.